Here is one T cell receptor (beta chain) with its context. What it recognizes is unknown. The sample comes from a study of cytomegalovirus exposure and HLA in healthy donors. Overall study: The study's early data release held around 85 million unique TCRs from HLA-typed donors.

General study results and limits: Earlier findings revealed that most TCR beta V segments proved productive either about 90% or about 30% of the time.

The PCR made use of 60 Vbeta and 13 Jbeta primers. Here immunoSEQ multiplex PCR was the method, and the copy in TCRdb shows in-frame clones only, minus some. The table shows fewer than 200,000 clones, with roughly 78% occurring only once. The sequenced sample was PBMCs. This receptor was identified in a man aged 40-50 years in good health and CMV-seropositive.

CDR3 coding DNA: TGTGCCAGTAGTATGTTGACTAGCGGGGGTGGTGAGCAGTTCTTC. Residues: CASSMLTSGGGEQFF. This chain joins TRBV19 and TRBJ2-1; 12 nucleotides line up with TRBD2. The germline CDR1 and CDR2 sequences are LNHDA and SQIVND (reference sequence). The CDR3 sequence is 15 residues long. J gave up 9 bases and V 3 bases, and 6 bases lay outside the gene matches.